This section outlines one T cell receptor (beta chain) sequence together with its context. Its target antigen remains unknown. There are no base qualities to consult, and no much larger clone falls within one base. Sequences GTSNPN (CDR1) and SVGIG (CDR2) are obtained from the germline V gene (reference sequence). The CDR3 runs 12 amino acids, cysteine and phenylalanine included. Only the CDR3 portion is preserved as DNA: 36 bases, with reading frame beginning at the first base. The junction shows trimming of 3 bases on V and 3 bases on J, plus 8 bases between the germline ends. The CDR3 regions of human TCRbeta chains were subjected to immunosequencing. Regarding the original processing steps: TCRs in the repertoires were compared against a reference library of SARS-CoV-2-specific TCRs that had been generated with the MIRA antigen-specificity platform. Breadth was defined as the fraction of unique TCRs that were SARS-CoV-2-associated. Depth was defined as the fraction of total T cells that were SARS-CoV-2-associated. Using the MIRA data, each spike-specific TCR was assigned both to the spike region to which the TCR was reactive and to a CD4 or CD8 class. Log10-transformed breadth and depth values were compared by one-way ANOVA with Sidak's multiple comparisons tests. Drawn from immuneACCESS, this table holds only the in-frame rearrangements with V and J called that TCRdb kept. Clones are partly lost; checked studies trace under half to an unresolved V gene and leave the rest unexplained. D and trimming were read from the DNA, whereas the V and J calls and clone size are those reported in that table. This sample has some 100,000 clones in its table, and around 87% of those were observed once. The ten largest clonotypes hold roughly 5.3% of the sample.

This specimen belongs to a study of T cell responses to AZD1222 COVID-19 vaccine (dated by TCRdb to the early 2020s). Concerning the study at large: AZD1222 recipients whose second dose came at about 4 weeks and those whose second dose came at about 12 weeks were combined into one group, since spike-specific TCR depth and breadth did not differ between the two schedules. Trial participants were enrolled into age subgroups of 18-55, 56-69 and 70-plus years, which contained about 160, 30 and 59 TCR-sequenced participants, respectively. TCR sequencing was performed for roughly 240 trial participants, of whom roughly 200 were given two doses of AZD1222 and some 25 were given two doses of MenACWY control vaccine.

Paper-wide results and their limitations: No day 14 peak-response samples were available, so repertoires were characterized only after the peak T cell response. In the small 56-69-year group, the increase in depth fell short of significance, most likely because of low power. Reportedly, almost half of the unique spike-specific TCRs recognized epitopes lying outside the regions that are mutated in the B.1.351 and B.1.1.7 variants. Conclusions about previously exposed vaccinees are limited because only a handful of AZD1222 recipients were SARS-CoV-2 seropositive at baseline. Spike-specific TCR breadth and depth rose significantly after two AZD1222 doses compared with day 0 and with MenACWY recipients. CD4 TCRs associated with the vaccine covered the entire spike protein, and the dominant responses were in regions 160-218 and 743-854. Participants were mostly white British and included more females than males, and it was suggested by the authors that clonal diversity may have been underestimated.

This sample's time point label indicates: baseline before first vaccination. Vaccinee samples were obtained from the UK trials COV001 and COV002, which included a single-blind randomized controlled phase 2/3 trial of AZD1222 (ChAdOx1 nCoV-19) in healthy adults. Trial participant PBMC samples were collected at day 0 and day 28 after the second dose for TCRbeta chain sequencing. The sequence was obtained from an adult in good health. The V gene is TRBV30 and the J gene is TRBJ2-5, with no confidently assigned D gene. The sequencing here drew on peripheral blood, taken on day 0 of AZD1222 vaccination. DNA sequence: TGTGCCTGGAGGGACGTTAAAGAGACCCAGTACTTC. Translated, this is CAWRDVKETQYF.